The 10 T cell receptor beta chains in this list originate from one sample, sequenced in a study of T cell responses to AZD1222 COVID-19 vaccine. Here immunoSEQ multiplex PCR was the method, and the copy in TCRdb shows in-frame clones only, minus some. The sample comprises 150,000 to 180,000 clones, 90% of which are singletons, and about 2% rests with the top ten. The material sequenced was peripheral blood, taken on day 0 of AZD1222 vaccination. The receptor set was obtained from an adult in good health.

This clone has a handful of counts. The chain carries TRBV19 and TRBJ1-1, with a tentative D call TRBD1 (5 bases). Germline CDR1 and CDR2: LNHDA and SQIVND (reference sequence). The CDR3 totals 15 residues. Trimming took 10 bases from V and 5 from J, leaving 23 bases between them. CDR3 sequence: CATIRGGSGGTEAFF. The CDR3 DNA follows: TGTGCCACTATTCGTGGGGGTTCGGGGGGAACTGAAGCTTTCTTT. Supplemented by reference TRBV19 and TRBJ1-1, the full variable domain reads DGGITQSPKYLFRKEGQNVTLSCEQNLNHDAMYWYRQDPGQGLRLIYYSQIVNDFQKGDIAEGYSVSREKKESFPLTVTSAQKNPTAFYLCATIRGGSGGTEAFFGQGTRLTVV.

This chain joins TRBV20-1 and TRBJ2-7, with D perhaps TRBD2 (6 bases). V was pared by 6 bases and J by 3 bases, with 18 bases between. Looked up from germline, CDR1 is DFQATT and CDR2 is SNEGSKA (reference sequence). The CDR3 has 14 amino acids. CDR3 DNA sequence: TGCAGTGCCAGTACCCCGCGGGGCGGCTACGAGCAGTACTTC. Encoded protein: CSASTPRGGYEQYF.

The chain has TRBV9 and TRBJ2-7; 11 positions match TRBD2. This CDR3 is 14 amino acids long. V lost 3 bases and J lost 3; bases outside the gene matches: 2. Germline V gene data show CDR1 as SGDLS and CDR2 as YYNGEE. CDR3 DNA: TGTGCCAGCAGCGGGGGACTAGCGGACTACGAGCAGTACTTC. It specifies CASSGGLADYEQYF.

The chain has TRBV3-1 (or the pseudogene TRBV3-2) and TRBJ2-5; possible D gene TRBD2, 6 bases. The CDR3 is 13 amino acids. CDR1 LGHDT and CDR2 YNNKEL come from the germline V gene (reference sequence). Trimming removed 6 bases at V and 7 bases at J, with 15 bases between. The CDR3 sequence: CASSPGGTGTQYF. CDR3 DNA: TGTGCCAGCAGTCCCGGGGGAACGGGGACCCAGTACTTC.

This chain joins TRBV2 and TRBJ1-5; the D is unclear. V was clipped by 6 bases and J by 3 bases, with 9 bases between them. CDR1 SNHLY and CDR2 FYNNEI come from the germline V gene. The CDR3 length is 13 residues. Here the CDR3 DNA reads TGTGCCAGCAGGACGGATCTCAATCAGCCCCAGCATTTT. It yields the protein CASRTDLNQPQHF.

The chain joins TRBV7-2 to TRBJ2-3; unclear D gene. The CDR3 contains 14 residues. Germline-derived CDR1 and CDR2 are SGHTA and FQGNSA. V gave up 3 bases and J gave up 0 bases, with 7 bases separating them. CDR3 in DNA: TGTGCCAGCAGCTTTAGCTATAGCACAGATACGCAGTATTTT. It yields the protein CASSFSYSTDTQYF.

This chain links TRBV7-9 with TRBJ1-6, with D possibly being TRBD1 (5 bases). The CDR3 covers 12 residues. Trimming left V 8 bases short and J 10 bases short, with 12 bases between. The germline gives CDR1 SEHNR, CDR2 FQNEAQ (reference sequence). CDR3 sequence: CASGGFDSPLHF. The CDR3 region has the DNA TGTGCCAGCGGGGGGTTCGACTCACCCCTCCACTTT.

The V and J genes are TRBV28 and TRBJ2-7; 9 bases align to TRBD2. The V segment lost 5 bases and the J segment 7 bases; nucleotides outside the gene matches: 12. Germline-derived CDR1 and CDR2 are MDHEN and SYDVKM. This CDR3 has 15 residues. The CDR3 is CASSDQAGGPREQYF. Here the CDR3 DNA reads TGTGCCAGCAGTGATCAAGCGGGAGGACCGCGGGAGCAGTACTTC.

V gene TRBV27 combines with J gene TRBJ1-2; tentatively, D is TRBD1 (5 bases). The length of the CDR3 is 16 residues. Looked up from germline, CDR1 is MNHEY and CDR2 is SMNVEV (reference sequence). The germline V and J ends were trimmed by 6 bases and 7 bases, with 24 bases remaining between them. The CDR3 nucleotides read TGTGCCAGCAGGCCTAACTGGGCCAGGGAGGGTCTTGGCTACACCTTC. Translation gives CASRPNWAREGLGYTF.

This chain uses TRBV28 with TRBJ2-3; D may be TRBD2 (5 bases). Germline V CDR1 and CDR2: MDHEN, SYDVKM. Trimming removed 2 bases at V and 1 base at J, with 13 bases between. The CDR3 runs to 16 residues. In nucleotides, the CDR3 is TGTGCCAGCAGTTTAGGTCCAGCGGACGGCACAGATACGCAGTATTTT. This codes for CASSLGPADGTDTQYF. Supplemented by reference TRBV28 and TRBJ2-3, the full variable domain reads DVKVTQSSRYLVKRTGEKVFLECVQDMDHENMFWYRQDPGLGLRLIYFSYDVKMKEKGDIPEGYSVSREKKERFSLILESASTNQTSMYLCASSLGPADGTDTQYFGPGTRLTVL.